This TCR beta chain derives from a study of shared clonotypes between healthy human individuals. Both subsets, CD45RA+ naive and CD45RA-negative memory, were split from the CD4+ cells. The germline gives CDR1 MNHNS, CDR2 SASEGT. The CDR3 is made up of 18 amino acids. V shed 4 bases and J 5 bases; nucleotides not matched to a gene: 13. Sequencing used immunoSEQ multiplex PCR; TCRdb keeps in-frame clones, though not all of them. This table holds more than 2,000,000 clones, around 94% found once. The TCR was taken from a man in his late teens or twenties in good health. Source material: naive CD4+ T cells sorted from blood. Subset reported: CD45RA+ positively selected. The genes are TRBV6-1 and TRBJ2-5; 13 bases align to TRBD2. DNA of the CDR3: TGTGCCAGCAGTGCGACTAGCGGGAGGTATTTGCTTTCTGAGACCCAGTACTTC. The encoded protein is CASSATSGRYLLSETQYF.